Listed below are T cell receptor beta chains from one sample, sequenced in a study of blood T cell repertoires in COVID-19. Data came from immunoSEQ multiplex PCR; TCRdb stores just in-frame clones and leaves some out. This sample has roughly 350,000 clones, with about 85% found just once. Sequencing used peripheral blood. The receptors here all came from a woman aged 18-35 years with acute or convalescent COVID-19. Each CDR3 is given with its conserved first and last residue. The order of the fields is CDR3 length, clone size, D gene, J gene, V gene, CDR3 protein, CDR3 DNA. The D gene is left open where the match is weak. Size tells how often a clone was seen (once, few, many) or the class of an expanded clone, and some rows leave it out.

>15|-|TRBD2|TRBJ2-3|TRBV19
CASSITAGPTDTQYF
TGTGCCAGTAGTATAACAGCGGGGCCCACAGATACGCAGTATTTT
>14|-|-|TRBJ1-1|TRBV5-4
CASSFSVEGPLAFF
TGTGCCAGCAGCTTTTCCGTCGAGGGCCCACTAGCTTTCTTT
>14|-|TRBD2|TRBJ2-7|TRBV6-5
CASSYFGGGNEQYF
TGTGCCAGCAGTTACTTCGGGGGGGGAAACGAGCAGTACTTC
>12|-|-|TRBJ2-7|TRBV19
CARPRGSDEQYF
TGTGCCAGGCCACGAGGGAGCGACGAGCAGTACTTC
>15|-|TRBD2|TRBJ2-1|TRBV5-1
CASSSWTSGSTEQFF
TGCGCCAGCAGCTCGTGGACTAGCGGGAGTACTGAGCAGTTCTTC
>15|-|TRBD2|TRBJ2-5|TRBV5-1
CASSSGLADGETQYF
TGCGCCAGCAGCTCGGGACTAGCGGACGGGGAGACCCAGTACTTC
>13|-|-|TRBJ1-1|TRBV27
CASSLGGNTEAFF
TGTGCCAGCAGTTTAGGAGGGAACACTGAAGCTTTCTTT
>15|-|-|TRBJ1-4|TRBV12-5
CASGLGRRVGEKLFF
TGTGCTAGTGGTCTGGGTCGCCGGGTTGGGGAAAAACTGTTTTTT
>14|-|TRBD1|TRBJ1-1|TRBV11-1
CASSLGQGAPEAFF
TGTGCCAGCAGCCTCGGACAGGGGGCACCTGAAGCTTTCTTT
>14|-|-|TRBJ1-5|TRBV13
CASSLPAGLQPQHF
TGTGCCAGCAGCTTACCGGCAGGGCTTCAGCCCCAGCATTTT
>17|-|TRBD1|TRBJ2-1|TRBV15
CATSREGQGVSYNEQFF
TGTGCCACCAGCAGAGAGGGACAGGGGGTATCCTACAATGAGCAGTTCTTC
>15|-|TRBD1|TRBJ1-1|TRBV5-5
CASSLAGTEILEAFF
TGTGCCAGCAGCTTGGCCGGGACAGAGATCTTAGAAGCTTTCTTT
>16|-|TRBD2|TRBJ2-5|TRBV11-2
CASSLAPSGAQETQYF
TGTGCCAGCAGCTTAGCCCCTAGCGGGGCCCAAGAGACCCAGTACTTC
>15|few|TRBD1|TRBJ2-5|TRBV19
CASSIFGQGQETQYF
TGTGCCAGTAGTATATTCGGACAGGGCCAGGAGACCCAGTACTTC
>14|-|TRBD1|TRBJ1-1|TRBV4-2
CASSHPGQGVIAFF
TGTGCCAGCAGCCATCCTGGACAGGGGGTTATAGCTTTCTTT
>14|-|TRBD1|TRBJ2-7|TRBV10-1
CASGFRDRGNEQYF
TGCGCCAGCGGCTTTCGGGACAGGGGTAACGAGCAGTACTTC
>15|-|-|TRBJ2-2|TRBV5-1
CASGLSHRELGELFF
TGCGCCAGCGGACTCTCGCACAGGGAGCTCGGGGAGCTGTTTTTT
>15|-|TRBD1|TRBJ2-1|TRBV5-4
CASSLGDRGVNEQFF
TGTGCCAGCAGCTTAGGGGACAGGGGGGTCAATGAGCAGTTCTTC